Each of the 26 T cell receptor beta chains below was sequenced from the same sample in a study of response to subunit inactivated influenza vaccine. TCRdb analysed the RT-PCR reads with MiXCR anew, one entry per CDR3 protein. The sample contains roughly 550,000 distinct CDR3 sequences, approximately 20% of which appear only once. The data also belong to a second study, concerning T cells expressing NK-cell markers. Per that study: TCR beta cDNA was made by 5'RACE template switching with UMIs.

The sequences come from CD4+ T cells sorted from PBMCs, collected 12 days after vaccination. Receptor source: a man aged 50 to 60 who received an inactivated influenza vaccine.

The rearrangement joins TRBV18 to TRBJ1-1; tentative D call: TRBD1 (5 bases). The CDR3 is 15 amino acids. V was clipped by 0 bases and J by 4 bases, with 12 bases between them. Germline V gene lookup returns CDR1 KGHSH and CDR2 LQKENI. In DNA form, the CDR3 reads TGTGCCAGCTCACCACCACGCAAGGGGAGCACTGAAGCTTTCTTT. Residues: CASSPPRKGSTEAFF.

This clonotype was recorded a few times. The chain is built from TRBV4-1 and TRBJ2-7; D tentatively reads TRBD1 or TRBD2 (6 bases each). V was pared by 0 bases and J by 10 bases, with 13 bases between. The CDR3 totals 13 residues. The germline V gene has CDR1 MGHRA and CDR2 YSYEKL. The CDR3 is CASSQEPGGVQYF. Written as DNA, the CDR3 is TGCGCCAGCAGCCAAGAGCCCGGGGGCGTACAGTACTTC.

This clonotype was counted only a few times. The chain uses TRBV9 and TRBJ2-5; D may be TRBD1 or TRBD2 (5 bases each). This CDR3 comprises 16 residues. From germline, CDR1 is SGDLS and CDR2 YYNGEE. The V end lost 4 bases, the J end lost 4 bases, and 20 bases lay between the germline ends. As DNA, the CDR3 is TGTGCCAGCAGCTTCCTCGTTGGGGCAGGAGGAGAGACCCAGTACTTC. This encodes CASSFLVGAGGETQYF.

The CDR3 DNA reads as TGCAGCGTTGAATGGACTGATACGCAGTATTTT. Translation gives CSVEWTDTQYF. The chain combines TRBV29-1 with TRBJ2-3, with D possibly TRBD2 on 5 matching bases. The V gene lost 2 bases and the J gene lost 6 bases, with 6 bases spanning the gap. The germline V gene encodes CDR1 SQVTM and CDR2 ANQGSEA. The CDR3 totals 11 residues.

This clonotype has a count of ten or more. Written as DNA, the CDR3 is TGTGCCAGCAGCTTACAGCGGGGTACCGGGGAGCTGTTTTTT. Translating gives CASSLQRGTGELFF. The chain combines TRBV7-2 with TRBJ2-2, with 7 bases identical to TRBD2. The length of the CDR3 is 14 residues. The trim removed 2 bases at V and 5 bases at J, leaving 2 bases unmatched. From germline, CDR1 is SGHTA and CDR2 FQGNSA. The full variable domain, rest sourced from reference TRBV7-2 and TRBJ2-2, is GAGVSQSPSNKVTEKGKDVELRCDPISGHTALYWYRQSLGQGLEFLIYFQGNSAPDKSGLPSDRFSAERTGGSVSTLTIQRTQQEDSAVYLCASSLQRGTGELFFGEGSRLTVL.

The chain employs TRBV9 and TRBJ2-5; 9 bases align to TRBD2. The CDR3 runs 15 residues. The trim removed 1 base at V and 4 bases at J, leaving 5 bases unmatched. Per the germline V gene, CDR1 is SGDLS and CDR2 is YYNGEE. The CDR3 loop is CASSVSGLAGETQYF. The DNA for the CDR3 is TGTGCCAGCAGCGTATCGGGACTAGCAGGAGAGACCCAGTACTTC.

In this sample, this clonotype turned up a few times. The chain recombines TRBV6-1 with TRBJ1-2, with D possibly being TRBD1 (5 bases). Per the germline V gene, CDR1 is MNHNS and CDR2 is SASEGT. This CDR3 has 13 amino acids. Trimming took 4 bases from V and 5 from J, leaving 11 bases between them. CDR3 in amino acids: CASSGRDGYGYTF. DNA of the CDR3: TGTGCCAGCAGTGGCAGGGACGGGTATGGCTACACCTTC.

This clonotype was recorded a few times. The chain recombines TRBV24-1 with TRBJ2-5, with 11 positions matching TRBD1. This CDR3 is built from 16 residues. With V trimmed by 4 bases and J by 2 bases, 5 bases remained unmatched. The germline V gene has CDR1 KGHDR and CDR2 SFDVKD. CDR3 nucleotides: TGTGCCACCAGTGAAGCCGGGACAGGGGGTCAAGAGACCCAGTACTTC. It yields the protein CATSEAGTGGQETQYF.

This clonotype was picked up one time. The rearrangement joins TRBV9 to TRBJ2-3, with TRBD2 matching over 9 bases. CDR1 SGDLS and CDR2 YYNGEE come from the germline V gene. V lost 5 bases, J lost 4 bases, and 8 bases stayed unmatched. The CDR3 is 15 residues long. The CDR3 here is CASSFGGREADTQYF. The CDR3, as DNA: TGTGCCAGCAGTTTCGGCGGGAGGGAAGCAGATACGCAGTATTTT.

J is TRBJ2-1 and V is TRBV6-5; 12 bases match TRBD2. Germline CDR1 MNHEY, CDR2 SVGAGI. The V and J ends lost 2 bases and 7 bases, in that order; junction bases with no gene match: 9. The CDR3 contains 17 residues. The CDR3 loop reads CASSYGLSSGRGNEQFF. The DNA of the CDR3 is TGTGCCAGCAGTTACGGTCTATCTAGCGGGAGGGGGAATGAGCAGTTCTTC.

This clonotype occurred a few times. The chain is built from TRBV7-3 and TRBJ2-7, with 7 bases identical to TRBD1. Germline CDR1 SGHTA, CDR2 FQGTGA. CDR3 length equals 13 residues. After removal of 5 bases from V and 7 bases from J, the junction contained 8 bases not matched to a gene. The CDR3 loop is CASSPGQEQEQYF. The CDR3 DNA sequence: TGTGCCAGCAGCCCTGGACAGGAGCAAGAGCAGTACTTC.

This clonotype was observed a handful of times. The chain has TRBV28 and TRBJ2-7; TRBD1 matches at 8 bases. V shed 3 bases, J shed 3 bases, and the junction held 7 bases outside the gene matches. The CDR3 runs 15 residues. The germline V gene has CDR1 MDHEN and CDR2 SYDVKM. CDR3 nucleotide sequence: TGTGCCAGCAGTTTCCTGGACAGGGACCTCTACGAGCAGTACTTC. The encoded protein is CASSFLDRDLYEQYF. The whole variable domain, filled in from reference TRBV28 and TRBJ2-7, reads DVKVTQSSRYLVKRTGEKVFLECVQDMDHENMFWYRQDPGLGLRLIYFSYDVKMKEKGDIPEGYSVSREKKERFSLILESASTNQTSMYLCASSFLDRDLYEQYFGPGTRLTVT.

This chain joins TRBV5-4 and TRBJ2-7; D may be TRBD2 (6 bases). The CDR3 loop spans 15 amino acids. From germline, CDR1 is SGHNT and CDR2 YYREEE (reference sequence). V gave up 4 bases and J gave up 2 bases, with 16 bases separating them. The CDR3 DNA reads TGTGCCAGCAGCCCCGGTTCCCGGGGGACCTACGAGCAGTACTTC. This translates into CASSPGSRGTYEQYF.

In DNA, the CDR3 is TGTGCCAGCAAGGGGGCAGGTCAGCCCCAGCATTTT. Amino acid sequence: CASKGAGQPQHF. J is TRBJ1-5 and V is TRBV25-1, with 7 bases fitting TRBD1. V trimming: 7 bases; J trimming: 6 bases; junction bases outside the gene matches: 3. The CDR3 spans 12 residues. The V gene's germline CDR1 is MGHDK and CDR2 SYGVNS. The whole variable domain, filled in from reference TRBV25-1 and TRBJ1-5, reads EADIYQTPRYLVIGTGKKITLECSQTMGHDKMYWYQQDPGMELHLIHYSYGVNSTEKGDLSSESTVSRIRTEHFPLTLESARPSHTSQYLCASKGAGQPQHFGDGTRLSIL.

V and J are TRBV3-1 and TRBJ2-6; D remains ambiguous. This CDR3 spans 16 amino acids. The germline V and J ends were trimmed by 2 bases and 2 bases, with 10 bases remaining between them. Germline V lookup: CDR1 LGHDT, CDR2 YNNKEL (reference sequence). CDR3 in DNA: TGTGCCAGCAGCCAAAATCCCTGGGCTGGGGCCAACGTCCTGACTTTC. It specifies CASSQNPWAGANVLTF.

V is TRBV5-1 and J is TRBJ2-1, with D possibly being TRBD1 (5 bases). V lost 0 bases to trimming and J lost 8 bases, with 12 bases between them. This CDR3 has 14 residues. Germline V lookup: CDR1 SGHRS, CDR2 YFSETQ. CDR3 amino acids: CASSLVSGIHEQFF. CDR3 sequence (DNA): TGCGCCAGCAGCTTGGTGTCAGGGATTCATGAGCAGTTCTTC.

This clonotype was detected many times. This sequence joins TRBV29-1 and TRBJ2-1, with 9 bases identical to TRBD1. From germline, CDR1 is SQVTM and CDR2 ANQGSEA. The CDR3 sequence is 13 residues long. Trimming took 6 bases from V and 7 from J; bases not matched to a gene: 7. In DNA, the CDR3 is TGCAGCGTAAATCCGGGACAGGGAAATGAGCAGTTCTTC. This gives the protein CSVNPGQGNEQFF.

The chain links TRBV7-2 to TRBJ1-4, with D uncertain. The germline gives CDR1 SGHTA, CDR2 FQGNSA. The CDR3 is made up of 14 amino acids. V lost 5 bases and J lost 5, with 12 bases in between. This CDR3 is CASSPTGFNEKLFF. CDR3 coding DNA: TGTGCCAGCAGCCCGACGGGCTTCAATGAAAAACTGTTTTTT.

This clonotype was seen a handful of times. This chain links TRBV5-1 with TRBJ2-1; D is ambiguous. Germline CDR1 reads SGHRS; CDR2 reads YFSETQ. V dropped 6 bases and J dropped 7 bases, with 14 bases sitting between them. There are 13 residues in the CDR3. The DNA for the CDR3 is TGCGCCAGCAAGGCAGGTACGGCGAATGAGCAGTTCTTC. Its translation is CASKAGTANEQFF.

This clonotype was seen only a few times. The rearrangement joins TRBV7-2 to TRBJ2-3; a possible D gene is TRBD2 (6 bases). In germline, CDR1 is SGHTA, CDR2 FQGNSA. With 5 bases removed from V and 2 bases from J, the gap between germline ends came to 11 bases. The CDR3 spans 14 residues. The CDR3 bases are TGTGCCAGCAGCCGGGACTTTTACACAGATACGCAGTATTTT. It yields the protein CASSRDFYTDTQYF.

The CDR3 region has the DNA TGTGCCAGCAGCCAAGATATCGTTCAGGGACTAGCCAAAAACATTCAGTACTTC. Its protein is CASSQDIVQGLAKNIQYF. The chain couples TRBV4-2 to TRBJ2-4; perhaps TRBD2 as D (6 bases). From germline, CDR1 is LGHNA and CDR2 YNFKEQ. Deletions cut 0 bases from V and 0 bases from J, with 15 bases between. This CDR3 is built from 18 residues.

This clonotype was counted between two and nine times. This sequence joins TRBV5-1 and TRBJ2-1; D is perhaps TRBD2 (5 bases). Germline values: CDR1 SGHRS, CDR2 YFSETQ. The CDR3 has 15 amino acids. The V gene lost 2 bases and the J gene lost 4 bases, with 13 bases spanning the gap. The CDR3 sequence: CASSFLDSDYNEQFF. The CDR3 bases are TGCGCCAGCAGCTTCTTGGACTCGGATTACAATGAGCAGTTCTTC.

This clonotype was observed a few times. The rearrangement links TRBV20-1 to TRBJ2-3, with D tentatively TRBD2 (5 bases). Germline assignment: CDR1 DFQATT and CDR2 SNEGSKA (reference sequence). This CDR3 region has 14 residues. Trimming pared 2 bases from V and 6 bases from J, leaving 15 bases between. Written as DNA, the CDR3 is TGCAGTGCTAGAACTAGGGCGCCGTTGGATACGCAGTATTTT. It encodes CSARTRAPLDTQYF.

The chain uses TRBV10-3 and TRBJ2-3, with a weak D call TRBD2 (5 bases). The V end lost 5 bases, the J end lost 4 bases, and 10 bases lay between the germline ends. Germline CDR1 is ENHRY and CDR2 is SYGVKD. The CDR3 has 13 residues. The CDR3 loop is CAISSLAADTQYF. DNA for the CDR3: TGTGCCATCAGTAGTCTAGCCGCAGATACGCAGTATTTT.

The CDR3 sequence: CASSSGDRANTGELFF. The CDR3 coding sequence is TGCGCCAGCAGCTCGGGGGACAGGGCGAACACCGGGGAGCTGTTTTTT. The chain links TRBV5-1 to TRBJ2-2; the match to TRBD1 covers 9 bases. CDR1 is SGHRS, CDR2 YFSETQ, per germline. J lost 0 bases, V lost 3 bases, and 3 bases had no gene match. The CDR3 contains 16 residues.

J is TRBJ2-6 and V is TRBV7-8, with a weak D call TRBD1 (6 bases). The CDR3 extends over 18 amino acids. Trimming took 4 bases from V and 0 from J, leaving 16 bases between them. The germline gives CDR1 SGHVS, CDR2 FQNEAQ. CDR3 DNA: TGTGCCAGCAGCTGGGAGACAGGTCGTAGCTCTGGGGCCAACGTCCTGACTTTC. This codes for CASSWETGRSSGANVLTF.